A selection of T cell receptor beta chains follows, all from one sample in a study of cytomegalovirus exposure and HLA in healthy donors. Libraries were prepared by immunoSEQ multiplex PCR; TCRdb keeps only in-frame clonotypes and omits some of them. This table has about 110,000 clones, about 88% appearing once. Material for sequencing was PBMCs. The receptor source for this set is a woman aged 18-29 years in good health and CMV-seronegative. CDR3s include the opening cysteine and the closing phenylalanine or tryptophan. A D gene is named only where the DNA matches it firmly. Clone size is given for some rows only: seen once, a few or many times, or a class if the clone is expanded.

j_call clone_size d_call v_call cdr3_nt cdr3_aa
TRBJ2-7 once . TRBV7-9 TGTGCCAGCAGCTTAGAGGGAGGGGGGCAGAAGCAGTACTTC CASSLEGGGQKQYF
TRBJ1-1 . . TRBV9 TGTGCCAGCAGCGGACAGGTCGGGAACACTGAAGCTTTCTTT CASSGQVGNTEAFF
TRBJ2-5 . TRBD2 TRBV4-3 TGCGCCAGCAGCCAAGGGGTAGGGAGCGGGGGCCGGGAGACCCAGTACTTC CASSQGVGSGGRETQYF
TRBJ2-5 once . TRBV6-6 TGTGCCAGCAGCTCCCAGGGTAGGGAGACCCAGTACTTC CASSSQGRETQYF
TRBJ2-7 . . TRBV9 TGTGCCAGCAGCGTAGCTGTTGGGGAGAACTACGAGCAGTACTTC CASSVAVGENYEQYF
TRBJ1-2 . . TRBV5-8 TGTGCCAGCAGCTTAAGAGGGCCCTATGGCTACACCTTC CASSLRGPYGYTF
TRBJ2-7 . TRBD2 TRBV18 TGTGCCAGCTCACCAACTAGCGGGGAAACCTACGAGCAGTACTTC CASSPTSGETYEQYF
TRBJ2-5 . TRBD2 TRBV28 TGTGCCAGCAGCGGGACTAGTGAAGAGACCCAGTACTTC CASSGTSEETQYF
TRBJ2-6 . . TRBV18 TGTGCCAGCTCACCAGACTCCCGCTCTGGGGCCAACGTCCTGACTTTC CASSPDSRSGANVLTF
TRBJ1-4 once . TRBV5-6 TGTGCCAGCAGCTTGAGTGGGGGGGAGGAAAAACTGTTTTTT CASSLSGGEEKLFF
TRBJ1-2 . . TRBV6-6 TGTGCCAGCAGGACAGACAGTAACTATGGCTACACCTTC CASRTDSNYGYTF
TRBJ2-7 . TRBD2 TRBV11-1 TGTGCCAGCAGCTTGGGCCTTTATAGCGGGAGGTCCTACGAGCAGTACTTC CASSLGLYSGRSYEQYF
TRBJ2-2 . TRBD1 TRBV7-2 TGTGCCAGCAGACATACCGGGACAGGGTACTTCACCGGGGAGCTGTTTTTT CASRHTGTGYFTGELFF
TRBJ2-1 . . TRBV12-5 TGTGCTAGTGGTTTGACCCTATTGGAGGGCCAGAGTCCCTACAATGAGCAGTTCTTC CASGLTLLEGQSPYNEQFF
TRBJ2-7 . TRBD2 TRBV6-5 TGTGCCAGCAGTAAAGACGGGGGGTCCTACGAGCAGTACTTC CASSKDGGSYEQYF
TRBJ2-1 once . TRBV5-1 TGCGCCAGCTCGATAGCCGACCTCTCCTACAATGAGCAGTTCTTC CASSIADLSYNEQFF
TRBJ2-2 . . TRBV5-6 TGTGCCAGCAGCTTGTTTGCCACGCTCAGCGGGGAGCTGTTTTTT CASSLFATLSGELFF
TRBJ1-2 once TRBD1 TRBV7-2 TGTGCCAGCAGCTCCCGGGACAGCGCTAACTATGGCTACACCTTC CASSSRDSANYGYTF
TRBJ2-5 . . TRBV7-9 TGTGCCAGCAGCTTGCCGGGGGAGACCCAGTACTTC CASSLPGETQYF
TRBJ1-5 . TRBD1 TRBV19 TGTGCCAGTAGTATGGGTTGGGACAGGGTTCTGGGGGGTTCGGGTCAGCCCCAGCATTTT CASSMGWDRVLGGSGQPQHF
TRBJ2-3 . TRBD1 TRBV5-5 TGTGCCAGCAGTCCACTAACCGGGACAGGGAGCACAGATACGCAGTATTTT CASSPLTGTGSTDTQYF
TRBJ2-7 . TRBD2 TRBV18 TGTGCCAGCTCACCAGGGACTAGCGGGGGCTCCTACGAGCAGTACTTC CASSPGTSGGSYEQYF